This is a list of T cell receptor beta chains from one sample in a study of blood T cell repertoires in COVID-19. Profiling relied on immunoSEQ multiplex PCR, and the TCRdb table lists in-frame clones only, not all of them. The sample comprises roughly 280,000 clones, approximately 90% of which are singletons, and roughly 2.8% rests with the top ten. The sequenced sample consisted of PBMCs or T cells enriched from blood (not recorded which). These receptors were obtained from a man aged 40-49 years who had been exposed to COVID-19. Both conserved end residues are part of each CDR3.

j_call v_call cdr3_aa
TRBJ1-1 TRBV10-3 CAISESGGPEAFF
TRBJ1-5 TRBV7-2 CASSLGGRGQPQHF
TRBJ2-7 TRBV7-9 CASSLARAGAAYEQYF
TRBJ2-1 TRBV10-1 CASSEERIYNEQFF
TRBJ2-2 TRBV6-5 CASSWDRSTGELFF
TRBJ2-3 TRBV6-5 CASRFERASTDTQYF
TRBJ1-2 TRBV3-1/TRBV3-2 CASSQAFPPYGYTF
TRBJ2-2 TRBV4-1 CASSQEINQGMNTGELFF
TRBJ2-1 TRBV27 CASSLAGGMRNEQFF
TRBJ2-5 TRBV14 CASSPRGQQETQYF
TRBJ2-3 TRBV10-1 CASSGGRGPADTQYF
TRBJ2-2 TRBV5-4 CASSSGQGVEGELFF
TRBJ2-1 TRBV5-5 CASSLGQLYNEQFF
TRBJ2-7 TRBV6-5 CASSYSSLSYEQYF
TRBJ2-7 TRBV28 CASRKTGYEQYF
TRBJ2-2 TRBV7-3 CASSLHGLANTGELFF
TRBJ2-3 TRBV5-1 CASSLQGRRADTQYF
TRBJ2-3 TRBV24-1 CATSDPVFSSTDTQYF
TRBJ2-3 TRBV18 CASSTGQGWTDTQYF
TRBJ2-1 TRBV3-1/TRBV3-2 CASSLYNEQFF
TRBJ1-4 TRBV29-1 CSVTKTGTGGEKLFF
TRBJ1-5 TRBV6-5 CASSYMGGLSNQPQHF
TRBJ2-3 TRBV4-3 CASSQDLIASLPTDTQYF
TRBJ1-1 TRBV30 CAWRRTGMNTEAFF
TRBJ1-1 TRBV27 CASSLYRNTEAFF
TRBJ1-2 TRBV6-5 CASRALQGGYGYTF
TRBJ2-7 TRBV28 CASSLPGLAGEYEQYF
TRBJ1-1 TRBV24-1 CASRGGTNTEAFF
TRBJ2-2 TRBV5-1 CASRLDRGLGGELFF
TRBJ1-1 TRBV3-1/TRBV3-2 CASSPSDRLNTEAFF
TRBJ2-7 TRBV11-2 CASSSPQKTYEQYF
TRBJ1-5 TRBV5-6 CASSLVGHPMHF
TRBJ1-1 TRBV27 CASSYNPRWTEAFF